Sequencing of this T cell receptor (beta chain) was carried out in a study of shared clonotypes between healthy human individuals. Study-wide context: A donor's plate count was three for CD4 naive and three for CD4 memory; CD8 naive had two and CD8 memory one.

The protocol was immunoSEQ multiplex PCR, while the TCRdb copy is restricted to in-frame clones and leaves out a portion. Of some 800,000 clones in the sample, almost 95% are singletons; the top ten hold under 30%. V trimming: 6 bases; J trimming: 4 bases; junction bases outside the gene matches: 5. The germline gives CDR1 SQVTM, CDR2 ANQGSEA. This CDR3 has 15 amino acids. General study findings and limits: A handful of donors held about 5.1% of naive CD4 clonotypes in common. Researchers sampled only blood; tissue repertoires likely differ. A small donor pool kept down the genetic and exposure-history diversity that was represented.

Only one count was recorded for this clone. Its cognate antigen is unknown. Naive-designated CD8 cells lacked CD45RO, were positively enriched for CCR7, and omitted terminally differentiated effector memory CD45RA+ cells. Sequenced: naive CD8+ T cells sorted from blood. The genes are TRBV29-1 and TRBJ2-1, with 14 bases matching TRBD2. The clonotype was recovered from a man aged 30 to 45 in good health. The CDR3 DNA is TGCAGCGTGGGGGGACTAGCGGGAGTTTACAATGAGCAGTTCTTC. Amino acids: CSVGGLAGVYNEQFF.